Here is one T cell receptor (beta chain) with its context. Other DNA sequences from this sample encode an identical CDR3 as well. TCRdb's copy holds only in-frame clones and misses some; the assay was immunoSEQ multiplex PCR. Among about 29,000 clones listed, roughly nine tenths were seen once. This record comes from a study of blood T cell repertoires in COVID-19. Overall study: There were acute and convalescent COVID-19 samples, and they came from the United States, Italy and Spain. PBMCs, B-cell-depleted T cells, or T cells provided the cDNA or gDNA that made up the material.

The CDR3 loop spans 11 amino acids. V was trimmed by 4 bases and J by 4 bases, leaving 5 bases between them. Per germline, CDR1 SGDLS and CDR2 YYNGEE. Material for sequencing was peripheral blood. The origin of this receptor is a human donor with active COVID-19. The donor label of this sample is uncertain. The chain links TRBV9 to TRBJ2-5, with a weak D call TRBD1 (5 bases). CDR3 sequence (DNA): TGTGCCAGCAGCAGGGGAGAGACCCAGTACTTC. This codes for CASSRGETQYF.